This TCR beta chain was identified during a study of PD-1 blockade in classical Hodgkin lymphoma. A note on this clone: Its antigen is unknown. A much bigger clone sits one base away, suggesting this may be a read error.

The CDR3 has 16 residues. The ends lost 1 base at V and 4 bases at J; junction bases unmatched: 7. Germline assignment: CDR1 LGHNA and CDR2 YNFKEQ. Sequenced by immunoSEQ multiplex PCR; TCRdb stores in-frame clones only, minus some. The sample includes about 27,000 clones, roughly 72% seen only once; the top ten take approximately 3.5%. Time point specified: cycle 4 day 1 (C4D1), after 6 weeks of nivolumab. Every patient had relapsed following autologous stem cell transplantation, and cohorts differed in brentuximab vedotin exposure. Classifying best responses yielded complete response, partial response or progressive disease. Overall study findings and caveats: Diversity in CD4+ TCRs, unlike that measured in CD8+ TCRs, had risen significantly by C4D1. The study reported lower baseline TCR diversity in newly diagnosed patients than in healthy donors. Patients with an early start, nivolumab under 1 year after ASCT, were excluded.

The sequence was obtained from a human donor with classical Hodgkin lymphoma. The source was peripheral blood mononuclear cells (PBMCs), collected before the fourth cycle of nivolumab. The chain carries TRBV4-2 and TRBJ1-5, with 7 bases matching TRBD1. The CDR3 DNA reads TGTGCCAGCAGCCAAGCCCTGGGGACAGCAAATCAGCCCCAGCATTTT. Its translation: CASSQALGTANQPQHF.